This is a list of T cell receptor beta chains from one sample in a study of graft-versus-host responses after intestinal transplantation. Produced via immunoSEQ multiplex PCR; TCRdb's table is partial and in-frame only. The sample records some 80,000 clones, 85% to 95% being singletons. These receptors are not linked to any known antigen. Sequences were derived from unstimulated CD8+ T cells sorted from spleen or lymph node cells, sampled before transplant. These receptors were collected from a human donor who was the organ donor for an intestinal transplant. The CDR3 runs from the conserved cysteine through the conserved F or W. A D gene is named only where the DNA matches it firmly. The listing skips clone size in some rows; elsewhere it reads once, few, many or a size class.

-	TRBV4-1	-	TRBJ2-2	CASSQPRGAGNTGELFF	TGCGCCAGCAGCCAACCCAGAGGGGCGGGAAACACCGGGGAGCTGTTTTTT
TRBD1	TRBV25-1	-	TRBJ1-2	CASSVQGANYGYTF	TGTGCCAGCAGTGTGCAGGGGGCTAACTATGGCTACACCTTC
TRBD2	TRBV4-1	-	TRBJ2-5	CASSQRGGFQETQYF	TGCGCCAGCAGCCAGCGCGGGGGTTTCCAAGAGACCCAGTACTTC
-	TRBV9	-	TRBJ2-2	CASSPSGGPTGELFF	TGTGCCAGCAGCCCCAGTGGGGGGCCAACCGGGGAGCTGTTTTTT
TRBD2	TRBV18	-	TRBJ2-1	CASSLGTSGAIYNEQFF	TGTGCCAGCTCACTCGGGACTAGCGGGGCAATCTACAATGAGCAGTTCTTC
TRBD1	TRBV5-4	-	TRBJ2-7	CASSNLNRGLEQYF	TGTGCCAGCAGTAACCTTAACAGGGGGCTCGAGCAGTACTTC
-	TRBV6-5	once	TRBJ2-1	CASSTIAEAYNEQFF	TGTGCCAGCAGTACCATAGCGGAGGCCTACAATGAGCAGTTCTTC
-	TRBV27	-	TRBJ2-7	CASSPTGGLEQYF	TGTGCCAGCAGCCCGACCGGGGGTCTCGAGCAGTACTTC
-	TRBV7-3	-	TRBJ1-2	CASSLQGSTDYGYTF	TGTGCCAGCAGCTTACAGGGGTCGACAGACTATGGCTACACCTTC
TRBD2	TRBV10-3	-	TRBJ2-2	CAISDVAGNTGELFF	TGTGCCATCAGTGACGTAGCGGGGAACACCGGGGAGCTGTTTTTT
TRBD1	TRBV4-1	-	TRBJ2-7	CASSLTSGTAYEQYF	TGCGCCAGCAGCCTAACCTCCGGGACAGCCTACGAGCAGTACTTC
-	TRBV15	-	TRBJ1-1	CATSHLMNTEAFF	TGTGCCACCAGTCACCTTATGAACACTGAAGCTTTCTTT
TRBD1	TRBV6-5	-	TRBJ2-7	CASSPGGGGQYEQYF	TGTGCCAGCAGCCCAGGGGGTGGGGGCCAGTACGAGCAGTACTTC
TRBD2	TRBV5-4	-	TRBJ2-7	CASSLVAGDGFEQYF	TGTGCCAGCAGCTTGGTTGCGGGGGATGGCTTCGAGCAGTACTTC
TRBD2	TRBV7-9	-	TRBJ2-5	CASSFGSGMEETQYF	TGTGCCAGCAGCTTCGGTAGCGGGATGGAAGAGACCCAGTACTTC
-	TRBV14	-	TRBJ2-1	CASSPFKVITPHEQFF	TGTGCCAGCAGCCCATTCAAAGTGATAACCCCACATGAGCAGTTCTTC
TRBD1	TRBV6-1	-	TRBJ1-3	CASSERTGMMSGNTIYF	TGTGCCAGCAGTGAAAGGACAGGGATGATGTCTGGAAACACCATATATTTT
TRBD1	TRBV19	-	TRBJ1-5	CASSSADRVNQPQHF	TGTGCCAGTAGCTCAGCCGACAGGGTCAATCAGCCCCAGCATTTT
TRBD2	TRBV6-1	-	TRBJ2-3	CASSGREGRPDTQYF	TGTGCCAGCAGCGGAAGGGAGGGGCGGCCAGATACGCAGTATTTT
-	TRBV6-1	-	TRBJ1-5	CASRTGPGNQPQHF	TGTGCCAGCAGGACTGGCCCGGGGAATCAGCCCCAGCATTTT
TRBD1	TRBV11-2	-	TRBJ1-6	CASSPTPRQGADSPLHF	TGTGCCAGCAGCCCTACCCCCCGACAGGGTGCAGATTCACCCCTCCACTTT